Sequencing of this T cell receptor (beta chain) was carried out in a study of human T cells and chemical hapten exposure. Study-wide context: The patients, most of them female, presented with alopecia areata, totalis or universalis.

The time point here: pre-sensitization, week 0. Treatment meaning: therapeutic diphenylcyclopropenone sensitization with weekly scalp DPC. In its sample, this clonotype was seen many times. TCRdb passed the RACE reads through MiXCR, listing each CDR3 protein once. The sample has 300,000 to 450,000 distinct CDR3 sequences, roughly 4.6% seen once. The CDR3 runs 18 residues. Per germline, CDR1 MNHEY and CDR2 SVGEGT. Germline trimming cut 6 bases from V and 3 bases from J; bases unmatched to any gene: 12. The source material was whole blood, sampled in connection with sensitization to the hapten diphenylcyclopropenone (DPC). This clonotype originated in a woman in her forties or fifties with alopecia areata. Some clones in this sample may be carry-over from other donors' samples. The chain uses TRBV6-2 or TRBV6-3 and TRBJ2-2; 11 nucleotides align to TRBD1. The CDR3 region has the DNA TGTGCCAGCAGCTCAAGAGGACAGGGGGCGATGGACACCGGGGAGCTGTTTTTT. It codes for CASSSRGQGAMDTGELFF.